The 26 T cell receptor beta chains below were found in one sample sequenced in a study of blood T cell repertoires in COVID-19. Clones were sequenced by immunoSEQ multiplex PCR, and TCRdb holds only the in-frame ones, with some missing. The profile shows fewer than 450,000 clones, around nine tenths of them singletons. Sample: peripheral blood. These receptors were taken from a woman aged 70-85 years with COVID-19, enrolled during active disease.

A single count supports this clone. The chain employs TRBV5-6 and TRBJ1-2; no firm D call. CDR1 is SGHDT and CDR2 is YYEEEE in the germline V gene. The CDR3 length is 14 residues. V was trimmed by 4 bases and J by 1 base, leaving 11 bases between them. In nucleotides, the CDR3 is TGTGCCAGCAGCCTGACATCGAATAACTATGGCTACACCTTC. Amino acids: CASSLTSNNYGYTF.

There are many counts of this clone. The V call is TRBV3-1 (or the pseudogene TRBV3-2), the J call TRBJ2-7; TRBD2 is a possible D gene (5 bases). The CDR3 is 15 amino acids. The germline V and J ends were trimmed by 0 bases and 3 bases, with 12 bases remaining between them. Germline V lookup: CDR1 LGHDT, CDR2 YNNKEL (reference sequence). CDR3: CASSQEPSPNYEQYF. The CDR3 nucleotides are TGTGCCAGCAGCCAAGAGCCTAGCCCCAACTACGAGCAGTACTTC.

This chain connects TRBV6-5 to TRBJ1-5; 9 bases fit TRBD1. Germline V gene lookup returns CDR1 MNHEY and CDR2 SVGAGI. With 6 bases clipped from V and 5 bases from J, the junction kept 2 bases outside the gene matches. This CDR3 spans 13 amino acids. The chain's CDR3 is CASRWDRDQPQHF. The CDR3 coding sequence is TGTGCCAGCAGGTGGGACAGGGATCAGCCCCAGCATTTT.

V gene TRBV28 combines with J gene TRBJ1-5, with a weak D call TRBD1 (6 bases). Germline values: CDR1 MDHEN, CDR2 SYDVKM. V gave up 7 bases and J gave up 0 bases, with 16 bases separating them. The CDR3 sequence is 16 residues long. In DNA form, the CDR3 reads TGTGCCAGCACCCGGGACAAGGGTTATAGCAATCAGCCCCAGCATTTT. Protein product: CASTRDKGYSNQPQHF. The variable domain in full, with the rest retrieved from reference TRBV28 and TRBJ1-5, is DVKVTQSSRYLVKRTGEKVFLECVQDMDHENMFWYRQDPGLGLRLIYFSYDVKMKEKGDIPEGYSVSREKKERFSLILESASTNQTSMYLCASTRDKGYSNQPQHFGDGTRLSIL.

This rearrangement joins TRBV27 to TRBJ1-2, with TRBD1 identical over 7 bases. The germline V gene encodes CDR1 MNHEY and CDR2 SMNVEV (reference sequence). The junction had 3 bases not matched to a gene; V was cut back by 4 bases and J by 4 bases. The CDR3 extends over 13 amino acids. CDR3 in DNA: TGTGCCAGCAGTTCGGGACAGAGCTATGGCTACACCTTC. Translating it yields CASSSGQSYGYTF.

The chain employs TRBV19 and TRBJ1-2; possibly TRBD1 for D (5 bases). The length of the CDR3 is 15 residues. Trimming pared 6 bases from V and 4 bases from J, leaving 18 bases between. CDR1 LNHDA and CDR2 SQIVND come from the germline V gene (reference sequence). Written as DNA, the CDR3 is TGTGCCAGTAGAGTAGCGCGGGGGGTCGGCTATGGCTACACCTTC. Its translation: CASRVARGVGYGYTF.

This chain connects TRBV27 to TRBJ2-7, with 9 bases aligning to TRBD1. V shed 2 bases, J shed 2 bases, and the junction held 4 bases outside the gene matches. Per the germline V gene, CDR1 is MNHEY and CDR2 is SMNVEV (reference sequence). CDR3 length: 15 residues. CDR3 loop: CASSLAGTGTYEQYF. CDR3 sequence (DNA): TGTGCCAGCAGTTTAGCCGGGACAGGGACCTACGAGCAGTACTTC.

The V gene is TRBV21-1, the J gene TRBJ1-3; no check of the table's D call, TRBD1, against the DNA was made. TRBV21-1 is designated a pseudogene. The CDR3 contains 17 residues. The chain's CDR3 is CASPKGNRSPSGNTIYF. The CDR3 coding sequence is TGTGCCAGCCCTAAAGGGAACAGGAGCCCCTCTGGAAACACCATATATTTT.

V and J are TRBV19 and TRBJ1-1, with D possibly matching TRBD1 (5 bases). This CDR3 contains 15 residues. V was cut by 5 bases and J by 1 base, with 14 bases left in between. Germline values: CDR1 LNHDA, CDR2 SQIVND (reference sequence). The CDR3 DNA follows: TGTGCCAGTAGTCCGACCGGGACTGGGAACACTGAAGCTTTCTTT. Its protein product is CASSPTGTGNTEAFF.

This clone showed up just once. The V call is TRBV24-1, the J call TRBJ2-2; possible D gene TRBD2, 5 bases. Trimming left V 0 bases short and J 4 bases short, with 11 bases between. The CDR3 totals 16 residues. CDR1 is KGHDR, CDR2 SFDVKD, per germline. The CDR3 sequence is CATSDLGRGATGELFF. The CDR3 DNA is TGTGCCACCAGTGATTTGGGGAGAGGAGCCACCGGGGAGCTGTTTTTT.

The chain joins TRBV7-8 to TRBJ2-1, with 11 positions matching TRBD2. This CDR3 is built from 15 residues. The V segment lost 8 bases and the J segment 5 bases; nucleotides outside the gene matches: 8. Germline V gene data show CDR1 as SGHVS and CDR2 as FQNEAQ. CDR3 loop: CASRLAGGTHNEQFF. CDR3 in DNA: TGTGCCAGCCGTCTAGCGGGGGGCACACACAATGAGCAGTTCTTC. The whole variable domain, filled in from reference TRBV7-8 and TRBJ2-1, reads GAGVSQSPRYKVAKRGQDVALRCDPISGHVSLFWYQQALGQGPEFLTYFQNEAQLDKSGLPSDRFFAERPEGSVSTLKIQRTQQEDSAVYLCASRLAGGTHNEQFFGPGTRLTVL.

The CDR3 sequence: CASRADAGQRNEKLFF. In nucleotides, the CDR3 is TGTGCCAGCAGGGCCGACGCGGGACAGAGGAATGAAAAACTGTTTTTT. The chain recombines TRBV2 with TRBJ1-4, with 7 nucleotides matching TRBD1. Germline loops: CDR1 SNHLY, CDR2 FYNNEI. There are 16 residues in the CDR3. The V and J ends lost 6 bases and 5 bases, in that order; junction bases with no gene match: 12.

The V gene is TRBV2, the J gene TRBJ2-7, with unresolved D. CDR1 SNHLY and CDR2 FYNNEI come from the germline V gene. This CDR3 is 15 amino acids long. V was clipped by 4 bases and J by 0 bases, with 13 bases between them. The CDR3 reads CASSGTGSSSYEQYF. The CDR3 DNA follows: TGTGCCAGCAGTGGAACGGGTTCCAGCTCCTACGAGCAGTACTTC. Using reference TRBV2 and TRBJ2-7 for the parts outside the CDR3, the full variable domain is EPEVTQTPSHQVTQMGQEVILRCVPISNHLYFYWYRQILGQKVEFLVSFYNNEISEKSEIFDDQFSVERPDGSNFTLKIRSTKLEDSAMYFCASSGTGSSSYEQYFGPGTRLTVT.

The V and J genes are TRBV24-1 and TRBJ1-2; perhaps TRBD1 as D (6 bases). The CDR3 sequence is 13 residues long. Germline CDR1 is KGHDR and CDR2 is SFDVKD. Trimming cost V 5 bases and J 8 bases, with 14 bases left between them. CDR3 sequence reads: CATSVSGGGGYTF. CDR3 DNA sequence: TGTGCCACCAGTGTGAGCGGGGGCGGAGGCTACACCTTC.

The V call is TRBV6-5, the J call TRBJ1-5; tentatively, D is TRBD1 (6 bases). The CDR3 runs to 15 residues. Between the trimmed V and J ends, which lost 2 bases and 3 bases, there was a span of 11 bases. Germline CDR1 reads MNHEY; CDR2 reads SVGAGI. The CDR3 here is CASSYRWDNNQPQHF. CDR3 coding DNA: TGTGCCAGCAGTTACAGGTGGGACAACAATCAGCCCCAGCATTTT.

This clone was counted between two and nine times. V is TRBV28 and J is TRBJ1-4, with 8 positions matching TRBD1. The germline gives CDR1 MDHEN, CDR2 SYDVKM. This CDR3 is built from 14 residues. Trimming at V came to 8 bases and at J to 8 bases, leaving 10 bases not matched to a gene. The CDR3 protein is CASGSGTGLEKLFF. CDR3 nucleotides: TGTGCCAGCGGCTCCGGGACAGGACTCGAAAAACTGTTTTTT.

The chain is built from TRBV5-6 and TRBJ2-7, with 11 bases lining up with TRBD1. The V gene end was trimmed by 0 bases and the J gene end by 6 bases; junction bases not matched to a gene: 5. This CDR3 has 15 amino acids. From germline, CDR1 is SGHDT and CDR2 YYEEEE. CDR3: CASSLARTGGFEQYF. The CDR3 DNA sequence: TGTGCCAGCAGCTTGGCTCGGACAGGGGGCTTCGAGCAGTACTTC.

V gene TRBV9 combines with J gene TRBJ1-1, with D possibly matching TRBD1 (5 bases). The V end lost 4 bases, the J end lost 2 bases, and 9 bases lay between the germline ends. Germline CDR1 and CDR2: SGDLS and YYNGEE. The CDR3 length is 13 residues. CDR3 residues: CASSTGHNTEAFF. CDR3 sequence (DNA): TGTGCCAGCAGCACAGGACACAACACTGAAGCTTTCTTT. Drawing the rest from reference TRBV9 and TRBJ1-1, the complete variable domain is DSGVTQTPKHLITATGQRVTLRCSPRSGDLSVYWYQQSLDQGLQFLIQYYNGEERAKGNILERFSAQQFPDLHSELNLSSLELGDSALYFCASSTGHNTEAFFGQGTRLTVV.

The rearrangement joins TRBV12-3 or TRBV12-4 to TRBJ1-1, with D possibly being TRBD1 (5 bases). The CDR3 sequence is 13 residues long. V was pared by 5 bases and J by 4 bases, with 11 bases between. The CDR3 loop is CASSGGTGTEAFF. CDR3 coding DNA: TGTGCCAGCAGTGGGGGGACGGGCACTGAAGCTTTCTTT.

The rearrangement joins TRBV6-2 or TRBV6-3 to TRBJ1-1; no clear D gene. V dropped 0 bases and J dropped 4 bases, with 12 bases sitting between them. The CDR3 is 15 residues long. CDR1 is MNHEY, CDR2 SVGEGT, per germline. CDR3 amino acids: CASSYSRFGFTEAFF. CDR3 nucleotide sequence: TGTGCCAGCAGTTACTCGAGGTTCGGGTTCACTGAAGCTTTCTTT.

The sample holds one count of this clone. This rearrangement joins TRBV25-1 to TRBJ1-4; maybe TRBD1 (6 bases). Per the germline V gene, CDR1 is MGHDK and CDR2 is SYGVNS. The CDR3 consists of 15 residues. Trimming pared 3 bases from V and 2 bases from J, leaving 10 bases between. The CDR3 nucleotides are TGTGCCAGCAGTGAGGGGGGGGCTACTAATGAAAAACTGTTTTTT. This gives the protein CASSEGGATNEKLFF.

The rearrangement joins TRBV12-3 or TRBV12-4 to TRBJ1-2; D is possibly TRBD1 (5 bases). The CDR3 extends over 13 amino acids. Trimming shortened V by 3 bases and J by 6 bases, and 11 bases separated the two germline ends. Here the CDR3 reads CASSLTVLDGYTF. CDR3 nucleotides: TGTGCCAGCAGTTTGACAGTTCTGGATGGCTACACCTTC.

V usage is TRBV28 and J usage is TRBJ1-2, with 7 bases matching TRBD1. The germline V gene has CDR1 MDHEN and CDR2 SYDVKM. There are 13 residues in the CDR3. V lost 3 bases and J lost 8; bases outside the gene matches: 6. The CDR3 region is CASSFITGEGYTF. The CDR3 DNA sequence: TGTGCCAGCAGTTTTATCACAGGGGAAGGCTACACCTTC.

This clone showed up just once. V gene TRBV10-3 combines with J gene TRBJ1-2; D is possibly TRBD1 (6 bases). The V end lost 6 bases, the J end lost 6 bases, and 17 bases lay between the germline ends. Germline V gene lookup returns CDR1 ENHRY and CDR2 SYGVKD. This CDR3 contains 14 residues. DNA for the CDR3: TGTGCCATCAGCCCGTCGGGGGGGCAAAATGGCTACACCTTC. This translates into CAISPSGGQNGYTF.

CDR3 sequence: CASSLAGTGVYEQYF. The DNA for the CDR3 is TGTGCCAGCAGCTTAGCGGGGACAGGGGTCTACGAGCAGTACTTC. The rearrangement links TRBV7-9 to TRBJ2-7; 10 bases match TRBD1. With 0 bases clipped from V and 3 bases from J, the junction kept 2 bases outside the gene matches. This CDR3 comprises 15 residues. Germline V gene sequence: CDR1 SEHNR, CDR2 FQNEAQ (reference sequence).

CDR3 residues: CASSSDSSYEQYF. The CDR3, as DNA: TGTGCCAGCAGCTCCGACAGCTCCTACGAGCAGTACTTC. This sequence joins TRBV27 and TRBJ2-7; D perhaps matches TRBD1 (5 bases). With 6 bases removed from V and 0 bases from J, the gap between germline ends came to 9 bases. The germline CDR1 and CDR2 sequences are MNHEY and SMNVEV (reference sequence). This CDR3 is built from 13 residues.